Listed below are T cell receptor beta chains from one sample, sequenced in a study of blood T cell repertoires in COVID-19. The protocol was immunoSEQ multiplex PCR, while the TCRdb copy is restricted to in-frame clones and leaves out a portion. The data show about 83,000 clones, 85% to 90% seen once. The sample was peripheral blood. The receptors stem from an older man with active or convalescent COVID-19. The CDR3 runs from the conserved cysteine through the conserved F or W. Fields, in order: D gene, J gene, V gene, clone size, CDR3 protein, CDR3 DNA. A D gene is named only where the DNA matches it firmly. Expanded clones get a size class; other rows say once, few or many, or leave the size out.

>TRBD2|TRBJ2-1|TRBV11-3|-
CASSTGLARGSEQFF
TGTGCCAGCAGCACCGGACTAGCGCGAGGAAGTGAGCAGTTCTTC
>TRBD1|TRBJ1-4|TRBV5-1|-
CASSRTGKNEKLFF
TGCGCCAGCAGCCGGACAGGGAAAAATGAAAAACTGTTTTTT
>-|TRBJ2-5|TRBV5-1|-
CASSFGQETQYF
TGCGCCAGCAGCTTCGGGCAAGAGACCCAGTACTTC
>-|TRBJ2-5|TRBV18|-
CASSPPRYQETQYF
TGTGCCAGCTCACCACCCAGGTACCAAGAGACCCAGTACTTC
>-|TRBJ2-1|TRBV15|-
CATSSAGYKQFF
TGTGCCACCAGCTCTGCAGGGTACAAGCAGTTCTTC
>TRBD1|TRBJ2-2|TRBV5-8|-
CASRPGQGNTGELFF
TGTGCCAGCAGGCCGGGACAGGGGAACACCGGGGAGCTGTTTTTT
>-|TRBJ1-6|TRBV27|few
CASSSQVNDSPLHF
TGTGCCAGCAGTTCACAGGTCAACGATTCACCCCTCCACTTT
>-|TRBJ2-3|TRBV2|-
CASDRWGGDTQYF
TGTGCCAGCGACCGATGGGGAGGTGATACGCAGTATTTT
>TRBD2|TRBJ2-1|TRBV25-1|-
CATPSPLSGRYYNEQFF
TGTGCCACCCCTTCTCCATTAAGCGGGAGATACTACAATGAGCAGTTCTTC
>TRBD1|TRBJ1-4|TRBV6-5|few
CAAGQTGDEKLFF
TGTGCCGCGGGTCAGACAGGGGATGAAAAACTGTTTTTT
>-|TRBJ1-2|TRBV3-1/TRBV3-2|-
CASSQARNSFYGYTF
TGTGCCAGCAGCCAAGCCAGAAACAGCTTCTATGGCTACACCTTC
>TRBD1|TRBJ1-1|TRBV6-2/TRBV6-3|-
CASSPPRGWNTEAFF
TGTGCCAGCAGTCCACCCAGGGGGTGGAACACTGAAGCTTTCTTT
>-|TRBJ1-1|TRBV29-1|-
CSVEQGGVAFF
TGCAGCGTTGAACAGGGCGGGGTAGCTTTCTTT
>-|TRBJ1-5|TRBV27|-
CASSRVSNQPQHF
TGTGCCAGCAGCAGGGTAAGCAATCAGCCCCAGCATTTT
>TRBD1|TRBJ2-5|TRBV24-1|once
CATSDPSGTGLTQYF
TGTGCCACCAGTGACCCCTCCGGGACAGGGTTGACCCAGTACTTC
>-|TRBJ2-2|TRBV19|-
CASSGGARATGELFF
TGTGCCAGCAGTGGGGGGGCGCGGGCCACCGGGGAGCTGTTTTTT
>-|TRBJ1-1|TRBV6-1|-
CASSDKQGSLDTEAFF
TGTGCCAGCAGTGACAAGCAGGGCAGTTTGGACACTGAAGCTTTCTTT
>TRBD1|TRBJ2-2|TRBV5-1|-
CASSVGQGYTGELFF
TGCGCCAGCAGCGTGGGACAGGGTTATACCGGGGAGCTGTTTTTT
>TRBD1|TRBJ1-5|TRBV11-2|-
CASSLDRGYNQPQHF
TGTGCCAGCAGCCTCGACAGGGGCTACAATCAGCCCCAGCATTTT
>-|TRBJ1-6|TRBV18|-
CASSGDINSPLHF
TGTGCCAGCTCGGGGGACATAAATTCACCCCTCCACTTT
>TRBD1|TRBJ1-6|TRBV7-2|-
CASSPMDRVNSPLHF
TGTGCCAGCAGCCCAATGGACAGGGTGAATTCACCCCTCCACTTT
>-|TRBJ1-4|TRBV19|-
CASAGEKLFF
TGTGCCAGTGCCGGTGAAAAACTGTTTTTT
>-|TRBJ1-5|TRBV19|-
CASSIYGGHRNQPQHF
TGTGCCAGTAGTATCTATGGGGGACACAGAAATCAGCCCCAGCATTTT
>TRBD1|TRBJ1-2|TRBV5-1|-
CASSLLGTGAYGYTF
TGCGCCAGCAGCTTGCTCGGGACAGGGGCCTATGGCTACACCTTC
>TRBD2|TRBJ2-1|TRBV20-1|-
CSASLSGSYNEQFF
TGCAGTGCTAGTCTTAGCGGGAGTTACAATGAGCAGTTCTTC
>-|TRBJ1-3|TRBV28|-
CASSLIQGIGPGNTIYF
TGTGCCAGCAGTTTGATACAGGGAATAGGGCCTGGAAACACCATATATTTT
>-|TRBJ1-6|TRBV4-1|-
CASSQDTRNSPLHF
TGCGCCAGCAGCCAAGATACGAGGAATTCACCCCTCCACTTT
>-|TRBJ2-5|TRBV24-1|-
CATSDLGGDLETQYF
TGTGCCACCAGTGATTTGGGCGGAGATCTAGAGACCCAGTACTTC
>-|TRBJ1-2|TRBV6-4|-
CASSSQPGNYGYTF
TGTGCCAGCAGTAGTCAACCGGGAAACTATGGCTACACCTTC
>-|TRBJ1-2|TRBV27|-
CASSLTRQGLGYTF
TGTGCCAGCAGTTTAACTCGTCAGGGCCTTGGCTACACCTTC
>TRBD1|TRBJ1-4|TRBV7-2|-
CASSTHRGIGEKLFF
TGTGCCAGCAGCACCCACAGGGGGATTGGGGAAAAACTGTTTTTT
>TRBD1|TRBJ1-1|TRBV7-6|-
CASSLGTGLGNTEAFF
TGTGCCAGCAGCTTAGGGACAGGGTTGGGGAACACTGAAGCTTTCTTT
>-|TRBJ1-1|TRBV12-3/TRBV12-4|once
CASSGGNTEAFF
TGTGCCAGCAGTGGAGGGAACACTGAAGCTTTCTTT
>TRBD2|TRBJ2-3|TRBV7-3|once
CASSLFRTSTDTQYF
TGTGCCAGCAGCCTATTCCGGACTAGTACAGATACGCAGTATTTT
>TRBD1|TRBJ1-5|TRBV7-2|-
CASSLAPGTGGLPQHF
TGTGCCAGCAGCTTAGCGCCAGGGACAGGGGGGTTGCCCCAGCATTTT
>-|TRBJ2-3|TRBV6-5|-
CASRLTGTSTDTQYF
TGTGCCAGCAGGTTGACAGGAACGAGCACAGATACGCAGTATTTT
>-|TRBJ1-2|TRBV28|few
CASTSLSDYGYTF
TGTGCCAGCACGAGTCTCTCGGACTATGGCTACACCTTC